These 8 T cell receptor beta chains originate from one sample sequenced in a study of T cells in Graves' hyperthyroidism and ophthalmopathy. RNA transcripts yielded amplified TCR beta CDR3 regions. RT-PCR in the first round (using the HTBI primer set) targeted the TCR CDR3. In TCRdb, the multiplex PCR reads were re-called with MiXCR into one record per CDR3 protein. The sample lists 750,000 to 950,000 distinct CDR3 sequences; approximately 40% were seen once. The sample consisted of blood. The origin of the receptors is a man between 18 and 35 years old with Graves' hyperthyroidism.

The table lists this clonotype with many counts. In DNA form, the CDR3 reads TGTGCCAGCAGCTCCTGGACTAGCGGGAAGCACGAGCAGTACTTC. Residues: CASSSWTSGKHEQYF. The chain couples TRBV7-2 to TRBJ2-7; TRBD2 matches at 12 bases. The germline gives CDR1 SGHTA, CDR2 FQGNSA. Unmatched junction bases numbered 6, after V lost 4 bases and J lost 5 bases. CDR3 length equals 15 residues.

The V call is TRBV20-1, the J call TRBJ1-2; the D gene is possibly TRBD1 (5 bases). V was pared by 5 bases and J by 2 bases, with 18 bases between. Germline V CDR1 and CDR2: DFQATT, SNEGSKA (reference sequence). There are 15 residues in the CDR3. CDR3 protein: CSAREAGDWNYGYTF. The CDR3 DNA sequence: TGCAGTGCTCGGGAGGCGGGGGACTGGAACTATGGCTACACCTTC.

As for this clonotype: The CDR3 end shows no conserved phenylalanine or tryptophan, and so a read error is likely. The chain couples TRBV5-1 to TRBJ2-7, with 7 bases matching TRBD1. The germline V gene has CDR1 SGHRS and CDR2 YFSETQ. This CDR3 region has 12 residues. J lost 6 bases, V lost 1 base, and 1 base had no gene match. CDR3 in DNA: TGCGCCAGCAGCTTGACAGGGGCCGAGCAGTACCTC. It yields the protein CASSLTGAEQYL.

This clonotype was picked up a small number of times. The chain has TRBV5-4 and TRBJ2-2; a weak D match, TRBD1 (6 bases). Trimming pared 3 bases from V and 1 base from J, leaving 13 bases between. Germline CDR1 is SGHNT and CDR2 is YYREEE (reference sequence). This CDR3 comprises 16 residues. CDR3 loop: CASSSQGFLNTGELFF. CDR3 nucleotide sequence: TGTGCCAGCAGCTCACAGGGTTTCTTGAACACCGGGGAGCTGTTTTTT.

The chain employs TRBV11-2 and TRBJ1-5, with TRBD1 matching over 7 bases. Germline V gene lookup returns CDR1 SGHAT and CDR2 FQNNGV. The J segment lost 4 bases and the V segment lost 11 bases, leaving 11 bases of the junction unmatched. The CDR3 consists of 14 residues. For the CDR3, the DNA is TGTGCCTGGAGCCCCGGGACAGAGAATCAGCCCCAGCATTTT. This encodes CAWSPGTENQPQHF.

For this clonotype: The junction differs from germline at one of its ends, possibly a read error. This sequence joins TRBV11-2 and TRBJ1-1; unclear D gene. Germline lookup yields CDR1 SGHAT and CDR2 FQNNGV. This CDR3 is built from 8 residues. The CDR3: CASSLAKF. In DNA form, the CDR3 reads TGTGCCAGCAGCTTAGCCAAATTT.

The sample holds many counts of this clonotype. The chain is built from TRBV7-9 and TRBJ1-5, with 8 positions matching TRBD1. Losses at the gene ends were 4 bases for V and 4 bases for J; bases not matched to a gene: 6. Per germline, CDR1 SEHNR and CDR2 FQNEAQ (reference sequence). CDR3 length: 15 residues. The CDR3 nucleotides read TGTGCCAGCAGCTCGAACCGGGACAGGAATCAGCCCCAGCATTTT. Translated, it gives CASSSNRDRNQPQHF. Full variable domain (missing parts from reference TRBV7-9 and TRBJ1-5): DTGVSQNPRHKITKRGQNVTFRCDPISEHNRLYWYRQTLGQGPEFLTYFQNEAQLEKSRLLSDRFSAERPKGSFSTLEIQRTEQGDSAMYLCASSSNRDRNQPQHFGDGTRLSIL.

This clonotype was observed many times. The chain couples TRBV15 to TRBJ1-6; no firm D call. The CDR3 contains 15 residues. The V and J ends lost 0 bases and 7 bases respectively, with 10 bases between them. Germline loops: CDR1 LNHNV, CDR2 YYDKDF (reference sequence). The CDR3 loop is CATSRDRQANSPLHF. The CDR3 DNA is TGTGCCACCAGCAGAGACCGGCAGGCAAATTCACCCCTCCACTTT. Full variable domain (outside the CDR3, taken from reference TRBV15 and TRBJ1-6): DAMVIQNPRYQVTQFGKPVTLSCSQTLNHNVMYWYQQKSSQAPKLLFHYYDKDFNNEADTPDNFQSRRPNTSFCFLDIRSPGLGDTAMYLCATSRDRQANSPLHFGNGTRLTVT.